Listed here is a single TCR beta chain. Participants' own reports of clinical history determined their cohort assignment. The sample originates from a study of blood T cell repertoires in COVID-19. Across the study: Nucleic acid was either cDNA or gDNA, and it came from T cells, B-cell-depleted T cells, or PBMCs.

CDR3 length equals 12 residues. Trimming cost V 2 bases and J 5 bases, with 7 bases left between them. Per the germline V gene, CDR1 is SGHDT and CDR2 is YYEEEE. As processed by the authors: Researchers report that nucleated cell counts were estimated from reference gene primer amplification. Only in-frame clones appear in the TCRdb table, and some are missing; sequencing was by immunoSEQ multiplex PCR. V, J and clone size are taken as reported in that table, and D and trimming were inferred from the DNA itself. The sample records fewer than 250,000 clones, approximately 73% being singletons. The receptor was isolated from a woman in her fifties or sixties with acute COVID-19. This sequence joins TRBV5-6 and TRBJ2-5; D is perhaps TRBD2 (5 bases). Sample: PBMCs or T cells enriched from blood (not recorded which). CDR3 coding DNA: TGTGCCAGCAGCTTTGGCGGGGAGACCCAGTACTTC. Translating gives CASSFGGETQYF.